This section outlines one T cell receptor beta chain sequence together with its context. The repertoire was sequenced with immunoSEQ multiplex PCR; TCRdb's copy has only in-frame clones and lacks some. The sample has some 73,000 clones; 60% to 80% are singletons. This entry is derived from a study of blood T cell repertoires in COVID-19. The CDR3 consists of 17 residues. V usage is TRBV21-1 and J usage is TRBJ2-5; TRBD1 is the table's D call and was not checked against the DNA. TRBV21-1 is listed as a pseudogene. Input material: peripheral blood. The origin of this receptor is a man between 70 and 80 years old with COVID-19, enrolled during active disease. The CDR3 sequence: CASSAQNNRENQETQYF. CDR3 DNA sequence: TGTGCCAGCAGCGCCCAAAACAACAGGGAAAACCAAGAGACCCAGTACTTC.